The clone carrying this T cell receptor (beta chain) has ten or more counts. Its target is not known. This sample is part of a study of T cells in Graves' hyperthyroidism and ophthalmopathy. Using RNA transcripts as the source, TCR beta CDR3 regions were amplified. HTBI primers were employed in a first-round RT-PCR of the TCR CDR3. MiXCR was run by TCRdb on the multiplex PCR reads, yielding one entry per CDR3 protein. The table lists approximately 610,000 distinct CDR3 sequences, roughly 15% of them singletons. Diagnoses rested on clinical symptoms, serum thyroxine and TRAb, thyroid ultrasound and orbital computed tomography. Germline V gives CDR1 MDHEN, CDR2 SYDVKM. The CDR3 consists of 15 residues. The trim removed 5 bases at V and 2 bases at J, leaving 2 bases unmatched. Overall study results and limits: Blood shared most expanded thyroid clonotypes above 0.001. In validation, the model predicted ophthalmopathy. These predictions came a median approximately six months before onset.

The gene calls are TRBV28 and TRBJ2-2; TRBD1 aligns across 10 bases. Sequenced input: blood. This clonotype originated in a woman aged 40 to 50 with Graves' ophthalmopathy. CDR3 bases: TGTGCCAGCAGTCAGACAGGGGGCAACACCGGGGAGCTGTTTTTT. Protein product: CASSQTGGNTGELFF.